The 32 T cell receptor beta chains presented below share a single source sample, sequenced in a study of T-cell memory formation after mild COVID-19. TCRdb ran MiXCR on the 5' RACE reads and lists one entry per CDR3 protein. The data show some 150,000 distinct CDR3 sequences, with around 21% seen just once and about 2% held by the top ten. The material sequenced was PBMCs or a T cell subset sorted from them (not recorded which). Receptors were obtained from an adult woman who had mild COVID-19 (a few samples of this study predate the infection). Cell type and time point are not known.

This clonotype was found many times. The rearrangement uses TRBV21-1 and TRBJ2-2; the DNA was not used to check the table's D call, TRBD2. TRBV21-1 is termed a pseudogene. The CDR3 runs 17 residues. This CDR3 is CASSKVAGTSETGELFF. DNA for the CDR3: TGTGCCAGCAGCAAAGTAGCGGGGACTAGCGAAACCGGGGAGCTGTTTTTT.

This clonotype appeared a few times. This chain uses TRBV7-2 with TRBJ2-3; 10 nucleotides match TRBD2. This CDR3 region has 15 residues. V was pared by 4 bases and J by 7 bases, with 8 bases of the junction left unmatched. The germline CDR1 and CDR2 sequences are SGHTA and FQGNSA. For the CDR3, the DNA is TGTGCCAGCAGCTACATAGCGGGGGGCCCGAATACGCAGTATTTT. It specifies CASSYIAGGPNTQYF.

This clonotype turned up a few times. The chain couples TRBV24-1 to TRBJ2-7; D remains unclear. The germline V and J ends were trimmed by 2 bases and 2 bases, with 0 bases remaining between them. Germline V lookup: CDR1 KGHDR, CDR2 SFDVKD. This CDR3 is built from 11 residues. The CDR3 DNA reads TGTGCCACCAGTGATTCCTACGAGCAGTACTTC. Encoded protein: CATSDSYEQYF.

The chain couples TRBV7-9 to TRBJ2-7; TRBD2 agrees at 8 bases. The CDR3 sequence is 16 residues long. Germline V lookup: CDR1 SEHNR, CDR2 FQNEAQ (reference sequence). With V trimmed by 1 base and J by 6 bases, 11 bases remained unmatched. The CDR3 sequence: CASSLGSGRAVSEQYF. The CDR3 DNA reads as TGTGCCAGCAGCTTAGGATCCGGGAGGGCCGTGAGCGAGCAGTACTTC.

This clonotype was seen ten or more times. The chain couples TRBV29-1 to TRBJ2-3; possibly TRBD2 for D (5 bases). The CDR3 is made up of 11 amino acids. Germline values: CDR1 SQVTM, CDR2 ANQGSEA. V was clipped by 4 bases and J by 4 bases, with 6 bases between them. The CDR3 loop is CSVGLPDTQYF. The CDR3 DNA reads as TGCAGCGTTGGACTACCAGATACGCAGTATTTT.

This clonotype was counted only a few times. J is TRBJ1-6 and V is TRBV20-1; weak D call: TRBD1 (6 bases). The V end lost 2 bases, the J end lost 6 bases, and 17 bases lay between the germline ends. CDR3 length equals 16 residues. CDR1 DFQATT and CDR2 SNEGSKA come from the germline V gene (reference sequence). The CDR3 nucleotides read TGCAGTGCTAGAATTCCGGGGGCCCTAATTAATTCACCCCTCCACTTT. This encodes CSARIPGALINSPLHF.

This clonotype has more than one count but fewer than ten. CDR3 sequence: CSVESGQISGYTF. CDR3 coding DNA: TGCAGCGTTGAATCGGGACAGATAAGCGGCTACACCTTC. The chain couples TRBV29-1 to TRBJ1-2; 7 bases map to TRBD1. CDR3 length: 13 residues. V trimming: 2 bases; J trimming: 8 bases; junction bases outside the gene matches: 8. Germline CDR1 and CDR2: SQVTM and ANQGSEA.

V and J are TRBV6-2 or TRBV6-3 and TRBJ2-3; 12 bases line up with TRBD2. V lost 0 bases, J lost 0 bases, and 10 bases stayed unmatched. The CDR3 is 20 amino acids. Germline V gene data show CDR1 as MNHEY and CDR2 as SVGEGT. In DNA form, the CDR3 reads TGTGCCAGCAGTTACTCGAGACTAGCGGGAGCTCGAATGAGCACAGATACGCAGTATTTT. It encodes CASSYSRLAGARMSTDTQYF.

This clonotype has at least ten counts. The chain recombines TRBV5-1 with TRBJ2-1; TRBD2 matches at 13 bases. J gave up 4 bases and V 3 bases, and 7 bases lay outside the gene matches. The CDR3 has 17 amino acids. The germline gives CDR1 SGHRS, CDR2 YFSETQ. The CDR3 loop reads CASSYSGTSGVYNEQFF. CDR3 bases: TGCGCCAGCAGCTACTCCGGGACTAGCGGGGTATACAATGAGCAGTTCTTC.

This clonotype was observed a few times. The V call is TRBV5-1, the J call TRBJ2-3; D is tentatively TRBD1 or TRBD2 (5 bases each). CDR1 and CDR2 from the germline V gene are SGHRS and YFSETQ. V was trimmed by 3 bases and J by 2 bases, leaving 7 bases between them. The CDR3 is made up of 13 amino acids. The CDR3 DNA sequence: TGCGCCAGCAGCTCCGGGACCACAGATACGCAGTATTTT. Its protein is CASSSGTTDTQYF.

This sequence joins TRBV24-1 and TRBJ2-3, with TRBD2 as a possible D gene (6 bases). Trimming removed 0 bases from V and 9 bases from J, with 6 bases in between. This CDR3 has 12 amino acids. Germline CDR1 and CDR2: KGHDR and SFDVKD. The CDR3 loop reads CATSDLRGTQYF. DNA for the CDR3: TGTGCCACCAGTGATTTGCGGGGGACGCAGTATTTT.

This clonotype was counted between two and nine times. The chain is built from TRBV10-3 and TRBJ2-5; 7 bases align to TRBD1. Trimming took 3 bases from V and 4 from J; bases not matched to a gene: 2. CDR1 is ENHRY and CDR2 is SYGVKD in the germline V gene. This CDR3 has 13 amino acids. The CDR3 reads CAISEQGRETQYF. The DNA of the CDR3 is TGTGCCATCAGTGAACAGGGGCGAGAGACCCAGTACTTC.

This clonotype was observed a handful of times. The CDR3 here is CASSPRTPQGAEAFF. As DNA, the CDR3 is TGTGCCAGCAGCCCTCGGACCCCCCAGGGGGCTGAAGCTTTCTTT. The chain couples TRBV7-9 to TRBJ1-1, with 7 bases fitting TRBD1. CDR3 length: 15 residues. Per the germline V gene, CDR1 is SEHNR and CDR2 is FQNEAQ (reference sequence). With 5 bases clipped from V and 6 bases from J, the junction kept 12 bases outside the gene matches.

This clonotype was counted only a few times. This chain links TRBV5-5 with TRBJ2-2, with D perhaps matching TRBD1 (5 bases). The V end was cut by 4 bases, the J end by 7 bases, with 17 bases between. This CDR3 comprises 15 residues. Germline lookup yields CDR1 SGHKS and CDR2 YYEKEE (reference sequence). CDR3 sequence reads: CASSPAPRGHGELFF. The CDR3 DNA follows: TGTGCCAGCAGCCCGGCCCCTAGAGGACACGGGGAGCTGTTTTTT.

The gene calls are TRBV4-1 and TRBJ1-2; 7 positions match TRBD1. CDR3 length: 15 amino acids. Germline CDR1 is MGHRA and CDR2 is YSYEKL. After removal of 2 bases from V and 8 bases from J, the junction contained 11 bases not matched to a gene. The CDR3 region has the DNA TGCGCCAGCAGCCAAAGTCCGACAGGGAATGAAGGCTACACCTTC. Its protein is CASSQSPTGNEGYTF.

In its sample, this clonotype was seen a few times. The chain joins TRBV2 to TRBJ1-1; the D gene is possibly TRBD1 (6 bases). V lost 6 bases and J lost 1, with 27 bases in between. Germline CDR1 and CDR2: SNHLY and FYNNEI. The CDR3 consists of 19 residues. The CDR3 DNA follows: TGTGCCAGCAGAGAGGGGGGTGGGTTAGGGCCGTACCGGAACACTGAAGCTTTCTTT. This codes for CASREGGGLGPYRNTEAFF.

This chain uses TRBV5-1 with TRBJ1-2, with TRBD1 as a possible D gene (5 bases). The V gene's germline CDR1 is SGHRS and CDR2 YFSETQ. This CDR3 is 17 amino acids long. The V end was cut by 3 bases, the J end by 3 bases, with 21 bases between. CDR3 sequence: CASSSGLGPRGHYGYTF. DNA of the CDR3: TGCGCCAGCAGCTCTGGCCTGGGACCCCGTGGGCACTATGGCTACACCTTC.

This clonotype was observed a few times. The chain recombines TRBV7-9 with TRBJ2-5, with D perhaps TRBD2 (5 bases). The CDR3 runs 15 residues. With 0 bases removed from V and 5 bases from J, the gap between germline ends came to 13 bases. From germline, CDR1 is SEHNR and CDR2 FQNEAQ (reference sequence). CDR3 in amino acids: CASSLARDRAETQYF. In DNA, the CDR3 is TGTGCCAGCAGCTTAGCCCGGGATCGGGCGGAGACCCAGTACTTC.

This clonotype was counted a single time. V gene TRBV15 combines with J gene TRBJ1-1; D is uncertain. The CDR3 consists of 13 residues. The germline V gene encodes CDR1 LNHNV and CDR2 YYDKDF (reference sequence). Trimming left V 5 bases short and J 3 bases short, with 10 bases between. This chain's CDR3 is CATSGLGDTEAFF. The CDR3 DNA is TGTGCCACCAGCGGACTTGGGGACACTGAAGCTTTCTTT.

This clonotype was detected only a few times. This chain connects TRBV7-6 to TRBJ2-7, with 10 bases lining up with TRBD1. V was pared by 4 bases and J by 5 bases, with 5 bases of the junction left unmatched. From germline, CDR1 is SGHVS and CDR2 FNYEAQ. The CDR3 loop spans 14 amino acids. CDR3 DNA: TGTGCCAGCAGCTCCGGGACAGGGGTTAACGAGCAGTACTTC. Its protein product is CASSSGTGVNEQYF.

This clonotype has more than one count but fewer than ten. V gene TRBV5-1 combines with J gene TRBJ2-3; D not certain. Germline V gene data show CDR1 as SGHRS and CDR2 as YFSETQ. Between the trimmed V and J ends, which lost 5 bases and 5 bases, there was a span of 15 bases. CDR3 length equals 14 residues. The CDR3 loop is CASSKERVGDTQYF. CDR3 DNA: TGCGCCAGCAGTAAGGAAAGGGTGGGAGATACGCAGTATTTT.

This clonotype was recorded a few times. The chain combines TRBV6-5 with TRBJ2-1, with TRBD2 matching over 7 bases. V trimming: 0 bases; J trimming: 0 bases; junction bases outside the gene matches: 2. CDR3 length equals 16 residues. Germline-derived CDR1 and CDR2 are MNHEY and SVGAGI. The CDR3 sequence: CASSYSWEGSYNEQFF. As DNA, the CDR3 is TGTGCCAGCAGTTACTCGTGGGAGGGCTCCTACAATGAGCAGTTCTTC.

This clonotype showed up just a few times. The chain combines TRBV19 with TRBJ1-5; maybe TRBD1 (6 bases). This CDR3 is 16 amino acids long. Trimming pared 5 bases from V and 6 bases from J, leaving 20 bases between. Germline V CDR1 and CDR2: LNHDA, SQIVND (reference sequence). CDR3 DNA sequence: TGTGCCAGTAGTCAATCTTGGGCAGGGGCGATTCAGCCCCAGCATTTT. Protein sequence: CASSQSWAGAIQPQHF.

In its sample, this clonotype was seen a few times. The chain employs TRBV24-1 and TRBJ2-5; 15 bases align to TRBD2. J gave up 4 bases and V 3 bases, and 11 bases lay outside the gene matches. The CDR3 covers 19 residues. Looked up from germline, CDR1 is KGHDR and CDR2 is SFDVKD. The CDR3 region has the DNA TGTGCCACCAGTGATCCAGGACTAGCGGGAGGGGGCAGAAGAGAGACCCAGTACTTC. It encodes CATSDPGLAGGGRRETQYF.

This clonotype was observed a handful of times. The rearrangement uses TRBV3-1 and TRBJ2-1; D may be TRBD1 or TRBD2 (5 bases each). V was shortened by 0 bases and J by 6 bases, with 15 bases between the two germline ends. The CDR3 totals 16 residues. Germline V gene sequence: CDR1 LGHDT, CDR2 YNNKEL (reference sequence). The CDR3 sequence is CASSQEPQGSGNEQFF. CDR3 bases: TGTGCCAGCAGCCAAGAGCCGCAGGGAAGCGGCAATGAGCAGTTCTTC.

The chain couples TRBV3-1 to TRBJ1-3; D remains ambiguous. The germline V gene encodes CDR1 LGHDT and CDR2 YNNKEL (reference sequence). The CDR3 runs 15 residues. V gave up 3 bases and J gave up 0 bases, with 9 bases separating them. DNA of the CDR3: TGTGCCAGCAGCCACTGGAGAGACTCTGGAAACACCATATATTTT. Translated: CASSHWRDSGNTIYF.

This clonotype has a handful of counts. V gene TRBV7-3 combines with J gene TRBJ2-3; TRBD1 matches 7 bases. Per the germline V gene, CDR1 is SGHTA and CDR2 is FQGTGA. V was pared by 1 base and J by 3 bases, with 13 bases of the junction left unmatched. This CDR3 spans 18 amino acids. DNA of the CDR3: TGTGCCAGCAGCTTAAATCCCGGGGCAGGGGGTAGGACAGATACGCAGTATTTT. Protein: CASSLNPGAGGRTDTQYF.

This clonotype was observed a few times. The chain uses TRBV7-9 and TRBJ2-7; D may be TRBD2 (5 bases). V lost 7 bases to trimming and J lost 4 bases, with 17 bases between them. Germline values: CDR1 SEHNR, CDR2 FQNEAQ (reference sequence). This CDR3 has 14 residues. The CDR3 region has the DNA TGTGCCAGCACCGATCACAAGGGAGAGTACGAGCAGTACTTC. The encoded protein is CASTDHKGEYEQYF.

This chain connects TRBV6-6 to TRBJ2-2; D call uncertain. The germline CDR1 and CDR2 sequences are MNHNY and SVGAGI (reference sequence). The CDR3 loop spans 14 amino acids. Trimming cost V 6 bases and J 4 bases, with 12 bases left between them. For the CDR3, the DNA is TGTGCCAGCAGAGACACCTCTCGCACCGGGGAGCTGTTTTTT. Protein product: CASRDTSRTGELFF.

This clonotype was recorded a few times. This chain uses TRBV25-1 with TRBJ2-7, with TRBD2 identical over 7 bases. Germline CDR1 is MGHDK and CDR2 is SYGVNS. This CDR3 spans 13 amino acids. After removal of 2 bases from V and 6 bases from J, the junction contained 4 bases not matched to a gene. CDR3 nucleotides: TGTGCCAGCAGTGAACCGGCGGGGGTCGAGCAGTACTTC. Its protein is CASSEPAGVEQYF.

The chain combines TRBV5-1 with TRBJ2-1; D might be TRBD1 (5 bases). This CDR3 spans 13 amino acids. Trimming cost V 1 base and J 8 bases, with 10 bases left between them. Looked up from germline, CDR1 is SGHRS and CDR2 is YFSETQ. The chain's CDR3 is CASSLRAGYEQFF. CDR3 nucleotides: TGCGCCAGCAGCTTGCGTGCAGGGTATGAGCAGTTCTTC.

This clonotype occurred many times. The chain has TRBV7-9 and TRBJ2-5; TRBD1 aligns across 11 bases. The CDR3 extends over 17 amino acids. Germline V gene lookup returns CDR1 SEHNR and CDR2 FQNEAQ (reference sequence). V lost 1 base, J lost 4 bases, and 8 bases stayed unmatched. This chain's CDR3 is CASSLGPRTGGRETQYF. The CDR3 bases are TGTGCCAGCAGCTTAGGCCCCCGGACAGGGGGCCGAGAGACCCAGTACTTC.